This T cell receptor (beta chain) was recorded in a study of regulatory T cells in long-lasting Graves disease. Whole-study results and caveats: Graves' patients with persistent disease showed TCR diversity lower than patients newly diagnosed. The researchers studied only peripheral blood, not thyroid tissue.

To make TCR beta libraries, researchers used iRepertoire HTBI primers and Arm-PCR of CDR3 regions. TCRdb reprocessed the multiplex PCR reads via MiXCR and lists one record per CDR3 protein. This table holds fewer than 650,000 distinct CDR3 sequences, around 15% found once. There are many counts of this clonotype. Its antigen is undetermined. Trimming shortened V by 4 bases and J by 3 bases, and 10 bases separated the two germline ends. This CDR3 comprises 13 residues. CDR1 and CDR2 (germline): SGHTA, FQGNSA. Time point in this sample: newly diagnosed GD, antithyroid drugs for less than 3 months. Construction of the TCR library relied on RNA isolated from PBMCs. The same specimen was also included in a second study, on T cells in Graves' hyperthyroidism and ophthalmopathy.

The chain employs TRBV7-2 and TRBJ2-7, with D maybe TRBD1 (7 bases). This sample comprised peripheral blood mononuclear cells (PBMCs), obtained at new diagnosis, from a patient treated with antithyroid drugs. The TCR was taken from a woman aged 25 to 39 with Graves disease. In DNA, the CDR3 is TGTGCCAGCAGCTCCCAGGGGGGCTACGAGCAGTACTTC. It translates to CASSSQGGYEQYF.